This is a list of T cell receptor beta chains from one sample in a study of CD8+CD57+ T cells in acquired aplastic anemia. TCRdb analysed the reads with MiXCR anew, one entry per CDR3 protein. The data show approximately 470,000 distinct CDR3 sequences, around a third seen once. The sequenced sample was sorted CD4+, CD8+, or CD8+CD57+ T cells (not recorded which) from PBMCs. These receptors all stem from a human donor with aplastic anemia. CDR3s include the opening cysteine and the closing phenylalanine or tryptophan. The listing skips clone size in some rows; elsewhere it reads once, few, many or a size class.

V gene	clone size	J gene	CDR3 protein
TRBV13	NA	TRBJ2-6	CASSAGRLSRANVLTF
TRBV6-5	few	TRBJ2-7	CASTSTRAYEQYF
TRBV5-1	few	TRBJ2-1	CASSLGSGGRVYEQFF
TRBV11-3	NA	TRBJ1-3	CASSGGESGNTIYF
TRBV20-1	few	TRBJ2-7	CSAPAGTDIYEQYF
TRBV7-8	many	TRBJ1-5	CASSLGRSGNQPQHF
TRBV19	NA	TRBJ2-1	CASSTRLAGGRDEQFF
TRBV10-3	NA	TRBJ1-3	CASSYGGAAGNTIYF
TRBV2	many	TRBJ1-6	CASSINGQGNSPLHF
TRBV7-2	many	TRBJ1-2	CASSPQAYYGYTF
TRBV7-9	many	TRBJ2-1	CASFTGGDEQFF
TRBV10-3	many	TRBJ1-1	CATSGTSIPPTEAFF
TRBV10-3	NA	TRBJ1-5	CAISAGTAIGNQPQHF
TRBV25-1	NA	TRBJ1-2	CASHRGAGGYGYTF
TRBV19	many	TRBJ1-1	CASSPHSLNTEAFF
TRBV19	many	TRBJ1-1	CASSPRTGGPTEAFF
TRBV19	NA	TRBJ2-2	CASSIDRGAGELFF
TRBV19	many	TRBJ2-1	CASTSRNEQFF
TRBV7-3	NA	TRBJ2-2	CASSLRGRQDTGELFF
TRBV10-3	many	TRBJ2-3	CAISQRAASTDTQYF
TRBV11-1	few	TRBJ2-7	CASSRTLSGDSYEQYF
TRBV11-1	NA	TRBJ2-7	CASSAAIQGARCEQYF
TRBV29-1	NA	TRBJ2-2	CSAGTSGELFF
TRBV6-1	few	TRBJ2-7	CASRSQRGFSYEQYF
TRBV5-1	many	TRBJ2-7	CASSPDGSSYEQYF
TRBV15	NA	TRBJ2-2	CATSREPPGLATNTGELFF
TRBV11-1	NA	TRBJ2-3	CASSFGDHTDTQYF
TRBV20-1	NA	TRBJ1-1	CSAGTGLGTEAFF
TRBV20-1	many	TRBJ1-1	CSASITGRDTEAFF
TRBV5-6	NA	TRBJ1-1	CASSLEDGGKTFF
TRBV4-3	NA	TRBJ2-7	CASSQDPTGSYEQYF
TRBV2	few	TRBJ1-1	CASSGGQGDTEAFF
TRBV5-6	NA	TRBJ2-1	CASSLFFGGYNEQFF
TRBV10-3	few	TRBJ2-7	CASSLPGQAAMQYF
TRBV15	NA	TRBJ2-7	CATRLAGDYEQYF
TRBV24-1	many	TRBJ2-3	CATSDPPTDTQYF
TRBV15	many	TRBJ1-2	CATSPLQPLQGNYGYTF
TRBV20-1	few	TRBJ1-2	CSARVGAGANYGYTF
TRBV9	few	TRBJ2-1	CASSAHLRRLDEQFF
TRBV10-3	NA	TRBJ2-2	CATGRSRELFF